These T cell receptor beta chains were read from a single sample in a study of neurological immune-mediated disorders. TCRdb independently ran MiXCR on the 5' RACE reads; one entry per CDR3 protein. The table lists around 70,000 distinct CDR3 sequences, around 5.5% of them singletons, with 2.5% to 3% in the top ten. The material sequenced was PBMCs. The receptors were gathered from a woman aged 30 to 39 with multiple sclerosis. The CDR3 runs from the conserved cysteine through the conserved F or W. A D gene is named only where the DNA matches it firmly. Part of the rows lack a size; the others show once, few, many or a class for expanded clones.

clone_size: many
v_call: TRBV3-1
d_call: -
j_call: TRBJ2-6
cdr3_nt: TGTGCCAGCAGCCGCCCTGGCTCTGGGGCCAACGTCCTGACTTTC
cdr3_aa: CASSRPGSGANVLTF

clone_size: -
v_call: TRBV18
d_call: -
j_call: TRBJ1-2
cdr3_nt: TGTGCCAGCTCACCAAGTTCACAGACCGGAGGCTACACCTTC
cdr3_aa: CASSPSSQTGGYTF

clone_size: many
v_call: TRBV20-1
d_call: -
j_call: TRBJ1-1
cdr3_nt: TGCAGTGCTCATTTCGATGGCTACTTACGGGGCACTGAAGCTTTCTTT
cdr3_aa: CSAHFDGYLRGTEAFF

clone_size: many
v_call: TRBV4-2
d_call: TRBD2
j_call: TRBJ2-1
cdr3_nt: TGTGCCAGCAGCCAAAACCCGGGACTAGCGGGTAATGAGCAGTTCTTC
cdr3_aa: CASSQNPGLAGNEQFF

clone_size: many
v_call: TRBV5-1
d_call: -
j_call: TRBJ1-1
cdr3_nt: TGCGCCACCACGGACGGGATGAACACTGAAGCTTTCTTT
cdr3_aa: CATTDGMNTEAFF

clone_size: many
v_call: TRBV29-1
d_call: -
j_call: TRBJ1-3
cdr3_nt: TGCAGCGTTGACCCCGACCGGACCGACTCTGGAAACACCATATATTTT
cdr3_aa: CSVDPDRTDSGNTIYF

clone_size: -
v_call: TRBV7-6
d_call: -
j_call: TRBJ1-4
cdr3_nt: TGTGCCAGCAGCTTAGAAGGGCAGATAAATGAAAAACTGTTTTTT
cdr3_aa: CASSLEGQINEKLFF

clone_size: many
v_call: TRBV5-5
d_call: TRBD2
j_call: TRBJ2-1
cdr3_nt: TGTGCCAGCAGCTATGGGCTAGCGGGGCTCAATGAGCAGTTCTTC
cdr3_aa: CASSYGLAGLNEQFF

clone_size: many
v_call: TRBV20-1
d_call: TRBD1
j_call: TRBJ1-2
cdr3_nt: TGCAGTGCTACTTCAGGGGGTTATGGCTACACCTTC
cdr3_aa: CSATSGGYGYTF

clone_size: few
v_call: TRBV20-1
d_call: -
j_call: TRBJ2-7
cdr3_nt: TGCAGTGCTAGAGATTTATCTGATGGTTCCTACGAGCAGTACTTC
cdr3_aa: CSARDLSDGSYEQYF

clone_size: many
v_call: TRBV20-1
d_call: -
j_call: TRBJ1-5
cdr3_nt: -
cdr3_aa: CSVGQGADSAQNF

clone_size: many
v_call: TRBV2
d_call: -
j_call: TRBJ1-3
cdr3_nt: TGTGCCAGCAGTGCCGGACAGCTTACGAACACCATATATTTT
cdr3_aa: CASSAGQLTNTIYF

clone_size: few
v_call: TRBV20-1
d_call: -
j_call: TRBJ1-5
cdr3_nt: TGCAGTGCCACAACAGGGAGGTCCGGCAATCAGCCCCAGAATTTT
cdr3_aa: CSATTGRSGNQPQNF

clone_size: few
v_call: TRBV20-1
d_call: TRBD1
j_call: TRBJ1-5
cdr3_nt: TGCAGTGCTACAATTGGGACAGGTGAATCTAGCAATCAGCCCCAGCATTTT
cdr3_aa: CSATIGTGESSNQPQHF

clone_size: many
v_call: TRBV20-1
d_call: -
j_call: TRBJ2-5
cdr3_nt: TGCAGTGCTAGAGATTTTGGGCGGACCCAGTACTTC
cdr3_aa: CSARDFGRTQYF

clone_size: many
v_call: TRBV15
d_call: -
j_call: TRBJ1-1
cdr3_nt: TGTGCCACCAGCAGAGGGGAGGGTGAAGCTTTCTTT
cdr3_aa: CATSRGEGEAFF

clone_size: -
v_call: TRBV5-1
d_call: TRBD1
j_call: TRBJ1-1
cdr3_nt: TGCGCCAGCAGCTCGGGACAGGGGCCAATTAACACTGAAGCTTTCTTT
cdr3_aa: CASSSGQGPINTEAFF

clone_size: many
v_call: TRBV5-1
d_call: -
j_call: TRBJ1-1
cdr3_nt: TGCGCCAGCAGGGCGGACAGACCGAACACTGAAGCTTTCTTT
cdr3_aa: CASRADRPNTEAFF

clone_size: many
v_call: TRBV5-1
d_call: TRBD1
j_call: TRBJ2-2
cdr3_nt: TGCGCCAGCAGCTCCGATGGACAGGGTGGCACCGGGGAGCTGTTTTTT
cdr3_aa: CASSSDGQGGTGELFF

clone_size: -
v_call: TRBV6-5
d_call: -
j_call: TRBJ2-3
cdr3_nt: TGTGCCAGCAGCTATGGGGGAACAGTTCCTAGCACAGATACGCAGTATTTT
cdr3_aa: CASSYGGTVPSTDTQYF

clone_size: few
v_call: TRBV7-2
d_call: -
j_call: TRBJ1-5
cdr3_nt: TGTGCCAGCAGCTCAGGGAGGGGGATGCGACAGCCCCAGAATTTT
cdr3_aa: CASSSGRGMRQPQNF

clone_size: many
v_call: TRBV5-6
d_call: TRBD1
j_call: TRBJ2-7
cdr3_nt: TGTGCCAGCAGCCCGACGGGACAGGGGAGGCACGAGCAGTACTTC
cdr3_aa: CASSPTGQGRHEQYF

clone_size: few
v_call: TRBV12-3/TRBV12-4
d_call: -
j_call: TRBJ2-7
cdr3_nt: TGTGTTTCGGCGGTATGGGGTACATCCTACGAGCAGTACTTC
cdr3_aa: CVSAVWGTSYEQYF

clone_size: many
v_call: TRBV11-3
d_call: -
j_call: TRBJ2-5
cdr3_nt: TGTGCCAGCAGCTCAGGACCATCACCGGGGGAGACCCAGTACTTC
cdr3_aa: CASSSGPSPGETQYF

clone_size: many
v_call: TRBV7-9
d_call: -
j_call: TRBJ2-2
cdr3_nt: TGTGCCAGCAGCTTGATTGCGAGCGACGGGACCGGGGAGCTGTTTTTT
cdr3_aa: CASSLIASDGTGELFF

clone_size: many
v_call: TRBV5-1
d_call: TRBD1
j_call: TRBJ2-1
cdr3_nt: TGCGCCAGCAGCCCACTCCCTTCTGACAGGGGAGCCCACCATGAGCAGTTCTTC
cdr3_aa: CASSPLPSDRGAHHEQFF

clone_size: many
v_call: TRBV12-3/TRBV12-4
d_call: -
j_call: TRBJ2-5
cdr3_nt: TGTGCCAGCAGTTCGCTCGCGGCGCCGATTCAAGAGACCCAGTACTTC
cdr3_aa: CASSSLAAPIQETQYF

clone_size: many
v_call: TRBV12-3/TRBV12-4
d_call: -
j_call: TRBJ1-6
cdr3_nt: TGTGCCAGCAATGGCCCTAATTCACCCCTCCACTTT
cdr3_aa: CASNGPNSPLHF

clone_size: many
v_call: TRBV6-6
d_call: -
j_call: TRBJ2-5
cdr3_nt: TGTGCCAGCAGTTACTCTCAGCGGGTCCAAGAGACCCAGTACTTC
cdr3_aa: CASSYSQRVQETQYF

clone_size: many
v_call: TRBV20-1
d_call: TRBD1
j_call: TRBJ2-1
cdr3_nt: TGCAGTGCTAGAGATAAGCGATTGGACAGGGTCGAGCAGTTCTTC
cdr3_aa: CSARDKRLDRVEQFF

clone_size: -
v_call: TRBV3-1
d_call: -
j_call: TRBJ1-2
cdr3_nt: TGTGCCAGCAGCAAAGGAGGGAGAGGCTACACCTTC
cdr3_aa: CASSKGGRGYTF

clone_size: many
v_call: TRBV20-1
d_call: TRBD1
j_call: TRBJ2-7
cdr3_nt: TGCAGTGCTAGAGATGGAGCAGGGGGCTCCTACGAGCAGTACTTC
cdr3_aa: CSARDGAGGSYEQYF

clone_size: many
v_call: TRBV7-9
d_call: -
j_call: TRBJ2-3
cdr3_nt: TGTGCCAGCAGCCGATCAGCCACCGGCACAGATACGCAGTATTTT
cdr3_aa: CASSRSATGTDTQYF

clone_size: -
v_call: TRBV6-4
d_call: -
j_call: TRBJ2-2
cdr3_nt: TGTGCCAGCAGTGACTCTAGCACCGGGGAGCTGTTTTTT
cdr3_aa: CASSDSSTGELFF

clone_size: many
v_call: TRBV19
d_call: -
j_call: TRBJ2-7
cdr3_nt: TGTGCCAGTAGTATTGGCGGGGAAACCAACGAGCAGTACTTC
cdr3_aa: CASSIGGETNEQYF

clone_size: many
v_call: TRBV12-3/TRBV12-4
d_call: TRBD2
j_call: TRBJ2-5
cdr3_nt: TGTGCCAGCAGTTCTAGCGGGGTGGAGACCCAGTACTTC
cdr3_aa: CASSSSGVETQYF

clone_size: many
v_call: TRBV5-1
d_call: -
j_call: TRBJ2-7
cdr3_nt: TGCGCCAGCAGCCCAGCGAAGACATTGGGCGCGTACGAGCAGTACTTC
cdr3_aa: CASSPAKTLGAYEQYF

clone_size: -
v_call: TRBV4-1
d_call: TRBD1
j_call: TRBJ1-4
cdr3_nt: TGCGCCAGCAGCCAAGCGGGACAGAATGAAAAACTGTTTTTT
cdr3_aa: CASSQAGQNEKLFF

clone_size: many
v_call: TRBV20-1
d_call: -
j_call: TRBJ1-2
cdr3_nt: TGCAGTGCTAACTCCCCGGTGGGAAAAACCTATGGCTACACCTTC
cdr3_aa: CSANSPVGKTYGYTF

clone_size: many
v_call: TRBV5-1
d_call: -
j_call: TRBJ2-2
cdr3_nt: TGCGCCAGCAGCCACACCGGGGAGCTGTTTTTT
cdr3_aa: CASSHTGELFF

clone_size: many
v_call: TRBV20-1
d_call: TRBD2
j_call: TRBJ2-1
cdr3_nt: TGCAGTGCACGACTAGCGGTGAACGACAATGAGCAGTTCTTC
cdr3_aa: CSARLAVNDNEQFF

clone_size: many
v_call: TRBV7-3
d_call: TRBD2
j_call: TRBJ2-3
cdr3_nt: TGTGCCAGCACCATGTGGACTAGCGGGGGGGCGGAGACAGATACGCAGTATTTT
cdr3_aa: CASTMWTSGGAETDTQYF

clone_size: many
v_call: TRBV7-9
d_call: TRBD2
j_call: TRBJ2-1
cdr3_nt: TGTGCCAGCAGCTTAGGGACTAGCGGGGGAGATGAGCAGTTCTTC
cdr3_aa: CASSLGTSGGDEQFF

clone_size: few
v_call: TRBV5-1
d_call: -
j_call: TRBJ2-5
cdr3_nt: TGCGCCAGCAGCTTGTTCTTACAAGAGACCCAGTACTTC
cdr3_aa: CASSLFLQETQYF

clone_size: -
v_call: TRBV5-6
d_call: TRBD1
j_call: TRBJ1-5
cdr3_nt: TGTGCCAGCAGCTTGGGGGACAGGGGAGATCAGCCCCAGCATTTT
cdr3_aa: CASSLGDRGDQPQHF

clone_size: -
v_call: TRBV13
d_call: -
j_call: TRBJ1-5
cdr3_nt: TGTGCCAGCAGCTTGGGGCGAAATCAGCCCCAGAATTTT
cdr3_aa: CASSLGRNQPQNF

clone_size: -
v_call: TRBV5-1
d_call: TRBD1
j_call: TRBJ1-5
cdr3_nt: TGCGCCAGCAGCAGCGTAGACAGGGATAGCAATCAGCCCCAGAATTTT
cdr3_aa: CASSSVDRDSNQPQNF

clone_size: -
v_call: TRBV6-6
d_call: -
j_call: TRBJ1-5
cdr3_nt: TGTGCCAGCAGGCCAGACCTTTATCAGCCCCAGAATTTT
cdr3_aa: CASRPDLYQPQNF

clone_size: many
v_call: TRBV11-3
d_call: TRBD2
j_call: TRBJ2-3
cdr3_nt: TGTGCCAGCAGCTTAGACTCGTCCCAGCGGGGAACAGATACGCAGTATTTT
cdr3_aa: CASSLDSSQRGTDTQYF

clone_size: many
v_call: TRBV15
d_call: -
j_call: TRBJ1-2
cdr3_nt: TGTGCCACCAGCAGAAGCCAGGGTTATGCCTACACCTTC
cdr3_aa: CATSRSQGYAYTF

clone_size: many
v_call: TRBV9
d_call: -
j_call: TRBJ2-5
cdr3_nt: TGTGCCAGCAGCGTGGGGGGATCTAAAGAGACCCAGTACTTC
cdr3_aa: CASSVGGSKETQYF

clone_size: many
v_call: TRBV7-9
d_call: -
j_call: TRBJ1-1
cdr3_nt: TGTGCCAGCAGCTTAAGCCTCCCGAACACTGAAGCTTTCTTT
cdr3_aa: CASSLSLPNTEAFF